The source of this T cell receptor beta chain is a study of cytomegalovirus exposure and HLA in healthy donors (dated by TCRdb to between 2016 and 2019). About the investigation overall: An earlier analysis of some 500 of the donors reported about 250 Gb of sequence data and around 110 million unique TCR beta sequences from roughly 180 million T cells. An early release covering more than 500 HLA-typed donors comprised about 290 gigabases of sequencing data and some 79 million unique TCR sequences. Of the roughly 400 genotyped donors, more than 75% were placed in the genetic ancestry cluster associated with self-reported Caucasian donors. The study was designed to test whether signatures of past pathogen exposure could be identified by cataloging public T cell receptors. The T cell repertoires of around 670 subjects were profiled by immunosequencing and related to cytomegalovirus serostatus. In addition to the first cohort of 650 to 800 subjects, a separate validation cohort of 130 or so different subjects was used. To predict cytomegalovirus infection status, the study combined high-throughput TCR immunosequencing, statistical association of individual TCRs with disease status, and machine learning. A later analysis re-examined previously published TCR beta repertoires from roughly 720 donors and added high-resolution HLA genotyping to investigate patterns of TCR occurrence. Rather than drawing on any new phenotypic data, the later analysis identified candidate immune exposures from TCR beta sequences and the way those sequences occurred across donors. An earlier analysis of nearly 600 of the donors applied high-throughput TCR beta sequencing to assess whether each TCR beta V gene segment acted as functional or pseudogenic. Alongside the repertoire data, information on donor age, sex, ethnicity and CMV serostatus was compiled. A later genetic analysis took genome-wide SNP genotypes for about 55% of the roughly 670 donors and used that subset as a discovery cohort. Every discovery cohort repertoire had been produced on one sequencing platform. HLA typing covered class I and class II loci at four-digit resolution. Typing coverage varied by locus: roughly 620-640 donors for A, B, C, DRB1 and DQB1; about 520 for DQA1; about 600 for DPA1; approximately 470 for DPB1. Because of strong linkage in the cohort, five DR-DQ haplotypes were treated as single units for association and clustering. Among about 400 genotyped donors of the cohort, an average of approximately 220,000 unique TCR beta nucleotide sequences was sequenced per donor, of which roughly 18% were non-productive.

Inclusive of the bounding cysteine and phenylalanine, the CDR3 is 13 residues long. This entry keeps only the CDR3 DNA: 39 bases, framed from base 1. V is pared back by 7 bases and J by 5 bases, with 14 bases lying between the germline termini. Reading the germline V gene gives CDR1 SNHLY and CDR2 FYNNEI. The cohort comprised around 690 healthy bone marrow donors. All cohort members were sampled while nominally healthy, although unrecorded immune exposures were likely present. The donor was CMV seropositive and belonged to the group of around 300 seropositive cohort members. A peripheral blood sample was provided by each donor, and peripheral blood mononuclear cells were used for TCR beta sequencing. The Qiagen DNeasy Blood Extraction Kit was used to extract genomic DNA from the blood cell samples. Libraries came from the immunoSEQ multiplex PCR assay. The multiplex PCR relied on a mix of 60 forward primers for TCR Vbeta segments and 13 reverse primers for TCR Jbeta segments. Amplification of the CDR3 region of rearranged TCR beta genes was performed with a multiplex PCR assay on genomic DNA. The Illumina HiSeq System was used to sequence the amplified TCR beta libraries as 87-base-pair reads. On the study's bioinformatics: A later analysis counted tens of millions of unique TCR beta chains across the 670 or so repertoires, and 9 million to 14 million of these chains were shared by at least two donors. To remove PCR and sequencing errors, raw reads were error-corrected and collapsed into unique sequences using a nearest-neighbor algorithm that merged closely related sequences. V, D and J gene segments were assigned by aligning CDR3 sequences to IMGT reference sequences. For a sequence to be retained, at least a six-nucleotide match to both a V gene segment and a J gene segment was required. Rearrangements were classified as productive when the CDR3 lacked stop codons and remained in frame with V and J, and all other rearrangements were classified as non-productive. Following IMGT convention, CDR3 was defined as the stretch from the second conserved V-encoded cysteine to the conserved J-encoded phenylalanine. Sequences without an unambiguous match to a single V gene segment were excluded from the earlier analysis of about 630 of the donors. In an earlier analysis of some 590 of the donors, V segments were called functional above 56.7% productive rearrangements and were called segregating when the between-donor standard deviation exceeded 5%. To diagnose cytomegalovirus status from the catalog of TCR beta chain sequences, a statistical classification framework was built. V and J gene assignment, in a later analysis, came from comparing TCR nucleotide sequences with IMGT/GENE-DB human TR gene sequences. The TCRdist pipeline was used in a later analysis to assign CDR3 sequences and most-parsimonious VDJ recombination scenarios. In a later analysis, each TCR beta chain was defined by its CDR3 amino acid sequence together with its V-gene family, and reads lacking a unique V-gene family were excluded. As a way to deal with suspected cross-contamination and a sequencing artifact, a later analysis dropped approximately 570 nucleotide sequences that were highly shared and had low generation probability. A later analysis calculated a clonal expansion index for each public chain from normalized within-repertoire ranks of inferred template counts. In a later analysis, generation probabilities were computed with a VDJ recombination model fitted to out-of-frame rearrangements, and the resulting probabilities were checked against IGoR. In a later analysis, TCR-TCR, TCR-HLA and TCR-CMV co-occurrence was scored with hypergeometric tests, and a repertoire-size bias correction was applied to TCR pairs. False discovery rates were estimated in a later analysis by permuting HLA or CMV assignments 20 times. In a later analysis, co-occurring TCRs were grouped with DBSCAN, and TCRdist sequence similarity was added when clustering was performed within HLA-allele-positive subsets. Repertoires with fewer than 30,000 or more than 120,000 public chains, plus five repertoires with anomalous nucleotide sharing, were excluded from co-occurrence clustering. TCRdb took this table from immuneACCESS and kept in-frame rearrangements with V and J called. Such tables lack part of the clones; where checked against another copy, unresolved V genes explain under half of the gap, and the rest is unexplained. V and J calls and clone size are copied from that table; D and trimming were computed from the DNA. The sample profile shows about 120,000 clones; about four fifths of them were found once. The biggest ten clones account for 8.8% of the sample.

Study-wide conclusions, independent of this receptor: Sequencing depth was assumed to be roughly uniform across donors in the presence/absence analyses, though that assumption may not hold. In an earlier analysis of roughly 500 of the donors, most TCR beta V segments appeared in productive rearrangements about 90% or about 30% of the time, broadly matching IMGT annotations. The classifier was reported to diagnose cytomegalovirus status with high specificity and sensitivity in both the original and validation cohorts. A total of 150 or so TCR beta chains were listed by the study as associated with cytomegalovirus. Immune exposure information for the cohort was limited to CMV serostatus. In a later analysis, the rate of TCR association differed among HLA loci, with DRB1 alleles having the most associated TCRs and HLA-C alleles having the fewest. A further reported finding was that TCR beta sequences accurately predicted the HLA-A and HLA-B alleles for most subjects in the first cohort. In a later genetic analysis, a missense DCLRE1C variant was associated with V-gene and J-gene trimming of TCR beta chains, and the association was replicated in an independent cohort. In a later analysis, HLA-associated TCR beta chains were found to be more clonally expanded and to have lower generation probabilities than equally common non-associated chains. It was suggested by the authors that the approach could potentially be generalized to other disease states and immunological phenotypes. The sequencing pipeline was judged likely to have produced a cluster of highly shared sequence variants as a technical artifact. HLA typing was unavailable for some donors at each locus, so association tests used only the typed subset. Most CMV-associated TCR beta chains appeared to be HLA-restricted in a later analysis, and the HLA associations seemed to be driven largely by CMV exposure. Correlated functional status among segregating V segments might reflect linkage disequilibrium, but an unknown experimental factor could not be ruled out. Across donors, most TCR sequences were observed very rarely, whereas some public TCRs were present in many individuals. Some IMGT-functional V segments, including TRBV6-2 and TRBV6-3, could not be told apart with the 87-base-pair reads, so those segments were excluded. Several of the top co-occurrence clusters appeared to be linked to parvovirus B19, influenza, CMV and Epstein-Barr virus, according to a later analysis. A later genetic analysis reported fewer N-insertions in productive TCRs among donors in an Asian-associated ancestry cluster than the roughly 700-donor mean. Because counts were too low, seventeen rarely observed V segments, including chromosome 9 orphons, were left out of the earlier analysis of about 620 of the donors. In vitro tests confirmed that a few of the cytomegalovirus-associated TCR beta chains recognize cytomegalovirus antigens. Specific HLA alleles were associated with more than 15,000 TCR beta sequences at a false discovery rate of 0.05 in a later analysis. Strong co-occurrence of HLA alleles, especially DR and DQ, made assigning TCR associations to individual alleles difficult. Only TCR beta chains were sequenced in this cohort, and the absence of alpha or paired-chain data limited detectable features.

This clone was picked up one time. It has no known antigen specificity. No per-base quality is available; no much larger clone lies one base away. Sequencing was carried out using PBMCs. The chain uses TRBV2 and TRBJ1-1, and TRBD1 may be the D gene, going by 6 matching bases. The TCR sequence derives from a female donor in good health and CMV-seropositive. Here is the DNA: TGTGCCAGCAAGGAACAGGGAAGTACTGAAGCTTTCTTT. The encoded protein is CASKEQGSTEAFF.